The T cell receptor beta chain under discussion was sequenced for a study of blood T cell repertoires in COVID-19. Study at large: Donors in the United States, Italy and Spain gave samples during acute or convalescent COVID-19.

Clones were read by immunoSEQ multiplex PCR, and TCRdb kept only the in-frame ones, dropping some. The repertoire includes 150,000 to 200,000 clones, approximately 88% of them detected once, and 10% to 15% sits in the top ten. Researchers sorted participants into cohorts using their self-reported clinical history. This CDR3 has 11 residues. V dropped 10 bases and J dropped 8 bases, with 14 bases sitting between them. The V gene's germline CDR1 is LNHDA and CDR2 SQIVND (reference sequence). Sequencing was carried out using PBMCs or T cells enriched from blood (not recorded which). The clonotype comes from a woman aged 60-75 years who had recovered from COVID-19. The V and J genes are TRBV19 and TRBJ1-2, with D hard to call. The CDR3 sequence is CATHRTAGYTF. In DNA form, the CDR3 reads TGTGCCACTCACCGTACAGCCGGCTACACCTTC.